The entry below gives a single T cell receptor (beta chain) sequence along with its context. Looked up from germline, CDR1 is DFQATT and CDR2 is SNEGSKA (reference sequence). There are 16 residues in the CDR3. The V end lost 5 bases, the J end lost 0 bases, and 18 bases lay between the germline ends. The sample comes from a study of response to subunit inactivated influenza vaccine. MiXCR, run by TCRdb on the RT-PCR reads, gives a single entry per CDR3 protein. Of hundreds of thousands of distinct CDR3 sequences listed, approximately 15% are singletons. Source: PBMCs from blood, taken 14 to 15 days before vaccination. This receptor was obtained from a man in his fifties who received an inactivated influenza vaccine. The rearrangement uses TRBV20-1 and TRBJ2-3; weak D call: TRBD2 (6 bases). The CDR3 DNA follows: TGCAGTGCTCCCCGTATTATAGCGGAGAGCACAGATACGCAGTATTTT. Amino acid sequence: CSAPRIIAESTDTQYF.